The T cell receptor (beta chain) under discussion was sequenced for a study of T-cell memory formation after mild COVID-19. This clonotype appeared many times. The antigen remains unidentified. Study-wide findings and caveats: A subset of responding clones appeared in pre-infection memory, suggesting cross-reactive memory joined.

CDR1 and CDR2 from the germline V gene are DFQATT and SNEGSKA (reference sequence). V trimming: 6 bases; J trimming: 4 bases; junction bases outside the gene matches: 3. The CDR3 covers 12 residues. Using its own MiXCR run on the 5' RACE reads, TCRdb lists one record per CDR3 protein. The repertoire holds some 150,000 distinct CDR3 sequences, with roughly 6.3% as singletons. This chain joins TRBV20-1 and TRBJ2-3; 8 positions agree with TRBD2. The sequence was obtained from an adult woman who had mild COVID-19 (a few samples of this study predate the infection). Cell type and time point are not known. The sample consisted of PBMCs or a T cell subset sorted from them (not recorded which). CDR3: CSASTSADTQYF. CDR3 bases: TGCAGTGCGTCGACTAGCGCAGATACGCAGTATTTT.